A selection of T cell receptor beta chains follows, all from one sample in a study of T cells after yellow fever vaccination. TCRdb redid the calling of the 5' RACE reads with MiXCR, one entry per CDR3 protein. The sample lists 96,000 or so distinct CDR3 sequences, over 8% occurring once. This material consisted of CD8+ T cells not binding an NS4B(214-222) dextramer, sorted from PBMCs, taken approximately 16 days after the first yellow fever vaccination. The origin of the receptors is a man in his late teens or twenties who received the YFV17D yellow fever vaccine. CDR3s include the opening cysteine and the closing phenylalanine or tryptophan. A D gene is named only where the DNA matches it firmly. Some rows mark clone size as missing; the rest say once, few, many or name a class of expanded clone.

j_call: TRBJ1-1; clone_size: NA; v_call: TRBV20-1; d_call: NA; cdr3_aa: CSAPRVPPGLEAFF; cdr3_nt: TGCAGTGCTCCCCGTGTCCCTCCGGGACTTGAAGCTTTCTTT
j_call: TRBJ2-3; clone_size: few; v_call: TRBV7-9; d_call: NA; cdr3_aa: CASSLLTGYTDTQYF; cdr3_nt: TGTGCCAGCAGCTTATTGACAGGTTACACAGATACGCAGTATTTT
j_call: TRBJ1-5; clone_size: few; v_call: TRBV6-2/TRBV6-3; d_call: NA; cdr3_aa: CASSPHWDPRVGNQPQHF; cdr3_nt: TGTGCCAGCAGTCCCCACTGGGACCCGCGAGTGGGCAATCAGCCCCAGCATTTT
j_call: TRBJ2-1; clone_size: few; v_call: TRBV4-2; d_call: TRBD2; cdr3_aa: CASSQLRGDYNEQFF; cdr3_nt: TGTGCCAGCAGCCAATTGCGGGGGGACTACAATGAGCAGTTCTTC
j_call: TRBJ1-4; clone_size: NA; v_call: TRBV9; d_call: NA; cdr3_aa: CASSRRDASYSTNEKLFF; cdr3_nt: TGTGCCAGCAGCCGACGGGACGCGAGCTACTCAACTAATGAAAAACTGTTTTTT
j_call: TRBJ2-5; clone_size: NA; v_call: TRBV11-1; d_call: NA; cdr3_aa: CASSRGLFDGQETQYF; cdr3_nt: TGTGCCAGCAGCCGTGGACTTTTTGACGGTCAAGAGACCCAGTACTTC
j_call: TRBJ2-1; clone_size: NA; v_call: TRBV20-1; d_call: NA; cdr3_aa: CSARRGVEQFF; cdr3_nt: TGCAGTGCTAGACGAGGGGTTGAGCAGTTCTTC
j_call: TRBJ2-6; clone_size: NA; v_call: TRBV4-3; d_call: NA; cdr3_aa: CASSQDYGGGANVLTF; cdr3_nt: TGCGCCAGCAGCCAAGACTACGGCGGGGGGGCCAACGTCCTGACTTTC
j_call: TRBJ2-7; clone_size: many; v_call: TRBV5-1; d_call: NA; cdr3_aa: CASRQTSGFSYEQYF; cdr3_nt: TGCGCCAGCAGACAAACCTCAGGATTCTCCTACGAGCAGTACTTC
j_call: TRBJ2-7; clone_size: few; v_call: TRBV9; d_call: TRBD2; cdr3_aa: CASSGPGTSGGNEQYF; cdr3_nt: TGTGCCAGCAGCGGACCCGGGACTAGCGGGGGGAACGAGCAGTACTTC
j_call: TRBJ1-1; clone_size: many; v_call: TRBV14; d_call: TRBD1; cdr3_aa: CASSLGGGLAREAFF; cdr3_nt: TGTGCCAGCAGCCTAGGAGGGGGCTTAGCCCGTGAAGCTTTCTTT
j_call: TRBJ1-1; clone_size: few; v_call: TRBV6-1; d_call: NA; cdr3_aa: CASSEDGWTEAFF; cdr3_nt: TGTGCCAGCAGTGAAGACGGCTGGACTGAAGCTTTCTTT
j_call: TRBJ1-6; clone_size: NA; v_call: TRBV12-3/TRBV12-4; d_call: NA; cdr3_aa: CASSLNSYNSPLHF; cdr3_nt: TGTGCCAGCAGTTTAAACTCCTATAATTCACCCCTCCACTTT
j_call: TRBJ2-3; clone_size: few; v_call: TRBV4-1; d_call: NA; cdr3_aa: CASSPYDRPTDTQYF; cdr3_nt: TGCGCCAGCAGCCCCTACGACAGACCCACAGATACGCAGTATTTT
j_call: TRBJ2-1; clone_size: many; v_call: TRBV11-2; d_call: TRBD1; cdr3_aa: CASSLARGLYNEQFF; cdr3_nt: TGTGCCAGCAGCTTAGCCAGGGGGCTATACAATGAGCAGTTCTTC
j_call: TRBJ2-1; clone_size: NA; v_call: TRBV12-3/TRBV12-4; d_call: NA; cdr3_aa: CASTPDIVLGQFF; cdr3_nt: TGTGCCAGCACCCCGGACATCGTATTGGGGCAGTTCTTC
j_call: TRBJ2-2; clone_size: few; v_call: TRBV10-3; d_call: TRBD2; cdr3_aa: CATSPAGGLVELFF; cdr3_nt: TGTGCCACATCCCCAGCGGGGGGACTGGTGGAGCTGTTTTTT
j_call: TRBJ2-7; clone_size: NA; v_call: TRBV12-3/TRBV12-4; d_call: NA; cdr3_aa: CASSPPSPNEQYF; cdr3_nt: TGTGCCAGCAGCCCCCCGTCTCCAAACGAGCAGTACTTC
j_call: TRBJ1-1; clone_size: NA; v_call: TRBV19; d_call: NA; cdr3_aa: CASSIIWGNTEAFF; cdr3_nt: TGTGCCAGTAGTATAATTTGGGGGAACACTGAAGCTTTCTTT
j_call: TRBJ2-4; clone_size: many; v_call: TRBV2; d_call: NA; cdr3_aa: CASSAPPAKNIQYF; cdr3_nt: TGTGCCAGCAGTGCGCCACCGGCCAAAAACATTCAGTACTTC
j_call: TRBJ1-3; clone_size: NA; v_call: TRBV3-1; d_call: NA; cdr3_aa: CASSQDQFSGNTIYF; cdr3_nt: TGTGCCAGCAGCCAAGATCAGTTCTCTGGAAACACCATATATTTT
j_call: TRBJ2-3; clone_size: few; v_call: TRBV12-5; d_call: NA; cdr3_aa: CASGLSRAGRQPQYF; cdr3_nt: TGTGCTAGTGGTTTGTCTAGGGCGGGTAGGCAACCGCAGTATTTT
j_call: TRBJ2-7; clone_size: NA; v_call: TRBV5-5; d_call: TRBD2; cdr3_aa: CASSPLAGGYEQYF; cdr3_nt: TGTGCCAGCAGCCCACTAGCGGGGGGATACGAGCAGTACTTC
j_call: TRBJ2-3; clone_size: few; v_call: TRBV20-1; d_call: TRBD1; cdr3_aa: CSAIRQGKWTDTQYF; cdr3_nt: TGCAGTGCTATTCGACAGGGGAAGTGGACAGATACGCAGTATTTT
j_call: TRBJ1-2; clone_size: NA; v_call: TRBV6-5; d_call: NA; cdr3_aa: CASSYSSSLENYGYTF; cdr3_nt: TGTGCCAGCAGTTACTCCAGCAGCCTGGAGAACTATGGCTACACCTTC
j_call: TRBJ2-1; clone_size: many; v_call: TRBV11-2; d_call: TRBD2; cdr3_aa: CASSYRLAGTNEQFF; cdr3_nt: TGTGCCAGCAGCTATAGGCTAGCGGGAACCAATGAGCAGTTCTTC
j_call: TRBJ2-3; clone_size: many; v_call: TRBV4-2; d_call: NA; cdr3_aa: CASSLSDTQYF; cdr3_nt: TGTGCCAGCAGCTTGTCAGATACGCAGTATTTT
j_call: TRBJ2-7; clone_size: few; v_call: TRBV7-9; d_call: TRBD2; cdr3_aa: CASGWTSGYEQYF; cdr3_nt: TGTGCCAGCGGATGGACTAGCGGCTACGAGCAGTACTTC
j_call: TRBJ1-1; clone_size: few; v_call: TRBV6-5; d_call: NA; cdr3_aa: CASSYSGVRAVNTEAFF; cdr3_nt: TGTGCCAGCAGTTACTCGGGGGTGCGAGCGGTGAACACTGAAGCTTTCTTT
j_call: TRBJ1-6; clone_size: few; v_call: TRBV7-2; d_call: NA; cdr3_aa: CASSPARRVNNSPLHF; cdr3_nt: TGTGCCAGCAGCCCTGCTCGACGAGTCAATAATTCACCCCTCCACTTT
j_call: TRBJ2-3; clone_size: NA; v_call: TRBV7-7; d_call: TRBD2; cdr3_aa: CASSMTSGSTDTQYF; cdr3_nt: TGTGCTAGCAGCATGACTAGCGGGAGCACAGATACGCAGTATTTT
j_call: TRBJ1-2; clone_size: NA; v_call: TRBV7-8; d_call: NA; cdr3_aa: CASSLGPGDPYGYTF; cdr3_nt: TGTGCCAGCAGCTTAGGTCCAGGTGATCCCTATGGCTACACCTTC
j_call: TRBJ1-2; clone_size: NA; v_call: TRBV6-2/TRBV6-3; d_call: NA; cdr3_aa: CASSFSGRDGYTF; cdr3_nt: TGTGCCAGCAGTTTCTCAGGTCGCGATGGCTACACCTTC
j_call: TRBJ2-1; clone_size: NA; v_call: TRBV29-1; d_call: NA; cdr3_aa: CSVSPDNEQFF; cdr3_nt: TGCAGCGTCTCCCCCGACAATGAGCAGTTCTTC
j_call: TRBJ2-5; clone_size: NA; v_call: TRBV7-9; d_call: NA; cdr3_aa: CASSLTLSVQETQYF; cdr3_nt: TGTGCCAGCAGCTTAACCCTTAGCGTGCAAGAGACCCAGTACTTC
j_call: TRBJ1-5; clone_size: NA; v_call: TRBV7-2; d_call: TRBD1; cdr3_aa: CASSLDPRTGNQPQHF; cdr3_nt: TGTGCCAGCAGCTTAGATCCCCGGACAGGGAATCAGCCCCAGCATTTT
j_call: TRBJ2-4; clone_size: few; v_call: TRBV4-3; d_call: TRBD1; cdr3_aa: CASSQDVGVDRAGAKNIQYF; cdr3_nt: TGCGCCAGCAGCCAAGATGTAGGGGTGGACAGGGCCGGGGCCAAAAACATTCAGTACTTC
j_call: TRBJ2-1; clone_size: few; v_call: TRBV4-1; d_call: TRBD2; cdr3_aa: CASSQPGLAGGQSYNEQFF; cdr3_nt: TGCGCCAGCAGCCAACCGGGACTAGCGGGGGGGCAGTCCTACAATGAGCAGTTCTTC
j_call: TRBJ2-5; clone_size: many; v_call: TRBV6-1; d_call: TRBD2; cdr3_aa: CASSELAGGQETQYF; cdr3_nt: TGTGCCAGCAGTGAACTAGCGGGGGGGCAAGAGACCCAGTACTTC